Below are 22 T cell receptor beta chains sequenced from a single sample in a study of T cells in tumors after PD-1 blockade. Clones were sequenced by immunoSEQ multiplex PCR, and TCRdb holds only the in-frame ones, with some missing. The sample has 9,000 to 15,000 clones, about 60% seen once. The sequences come from tumor tissue, collected before anti-PD-1 treatment. The receptors were gathered from a human donor with basal cell carcinoma.

The genes are TRBV20-1 and TRBJ2-3; no clear D. The CDR3 is 11 residues long. The germline gives CDR1 DFQATT, CDR2 SNEGSKA (reference sequence). Trimming took 6 bases from V and 5 from J, leaving 9 bases between them. The CDR3 protein is CSAGIKDTQYF. CDR3 nucleotides: TGCAGTGCGGGGATTAAAGATACGCAGTATTTT.

This chain links TRBV9 with TRBJ2-7; no definite D call. From germline, CDR1 is SGDLS and CDR2 YYNGEE. Trimming removed 2 bases at V and 5 bases at J, with 11 bases between. There are 13 residues in the CDR3. The CDR3 region has the DNA TGTGCCAGCAGCGTGGGGTTTATCGACGAGCAGTACTTC. It encodes CASSVGFIDEQYF.

The V and J genes are TRBV7-2 and TRBJ2-2; the match to TRBD2 covers 10 bases. V was clipped by 5 bases and J by 0 bases; unmatched bases: 6. This CDR3 spans 17 amino acids. Germline V gene data show CDR1 as SGHTA and CDR2 as FQGNSA. The CDR3 protein is CASSPWTSGANTGELFF. CDR3 bases: TGTGCCAGCAGCCCCTGGACTAGCGGAGCGAACACCGGGGAGCTGTTTTTT.

This chain connects TRBV6-6 to TRBJ2-7; D perhaps matches TRBD2 (6 bases). The germline gives CDR1 MNHNY, CDR2 SVGAGI (reference sequence). Trimming left V 9 bases short and J 4 bases short, with 19 bases between. CDR3 length equals 14 residues. The CDR3 sequence: CASGWGEIRYEQYF. In DNA form, the CDR3 reads TGTGCCAGTGGTTGGGGGGAGATCAGGTACGAGCAGTACTTC.

This clone was seen a single time. Possible read error: a much larger clone is one base away. The chain couples TRBV7-9 to TRBJ1-2; no reliable D call. Germline lookup yields CDR1 SEHNR and CDR2 FQNEAQ (reference sequence). V was pared by 5 bases and J by 1 base, with 17 bases between. The CDR3 runs 16 residues. The CDR3 loop reads CASSSPTEGGNYGYTF. DNA of the CDR3: TGTGCCAGCAGCAGTCCTACGGAGGGAGGTAACTATGGCTACACCTTC.

This sequence joins TRBV28 and TRBJ2-7, with D possibly being TRBD2 (6 bases). With 6 bases removed from V and 2 bases from J, the gap between germline ends came to 14 bases. CDR1 MDHEN and CDR2 SYDVKM come from the germline V gene. The CDR3 has 14 amino acids. For the CDR3, the DNA is TGTGCCAGCAGGATGGGACTGCATCCCTACGAGCAGTACTTC. This gives the protein CASRMGLHPYEQYF.

This chain uses TRBV6-2 or TRBV6-3 with TRBJ2-5; D might be TRBD1 (6 bases). Germline CDR1 MNHEY, CDR2 SVGEGT. V dropped 2 bases and J dropped 0 bases, with 16 bases sitting between them. The CDR3 covers 17 residues. CDR3 nucleotide sequence: TGTGCCAGCAGTTACCCACTGGACAGCATGTACCAAGAGACCCAGTACTTC. Protein: CASSYPLDSMYQETQYF.

V is TRBV4-2 and J is TRBJ2-7, with D tentatively TRBD1 (6 bases). The germline gives CDR1 LGHNA, CDR2 YNFKEQ. Trimming took off 0 bases at V and 3 bases at J, with 24 bases between the two ends. This CDR3 spans 19 amino acids. This chain's CDR3 is CASSQEVGGASGAIYEQYF. As DNA, the CDR3 is TGTGCCAGCAGCCAAGAGGTAGGGGGTGCAAGCGGAGCCATCTACGAGCAGTACTTC.

About this clone: Other DNA sequences of this sample code for an identical CDR3. The chain has TRBV2 and TRBJ2-3; 14 bases are shared with TRBD2. CDR1 and CDR2 from the germline V gene are SNHLY and FYNNEI. Losses at the gene ends were 9 bases for V and 4 bases for J; bases not matched to a gene: 9. This CDR3 region has 16 residues. CDR3 residues: CASRGGLAGEADTQYF. The DNA of the CDR3 is TGTGCCAGTAGAGGGGGACTAGCGGGAGAGGCAGATACGCAGTATTTT.

This chain links TRBV6-2 or TRBV6-3 with TRBJ2-5, with TRBD2 matching over 11 bases. Germline trimming cut 5 bases from V and 1 base from J; bases unmatched to any gene: 6. Germline V gene data show CDR1 as MNHEY and CDR2 as SVGEGT. The CDR3 totals 16 residues. CDR3 in amino acids: CASSRGLAESQETQYF. CDR3 DNA: TGTGCCAGCAGTAGGGGACTAGCGGAGTCCCAAGAGACCCAGTACTTC.

This clone was recorded once. V gene TRBV19 combines with J gene TRBJ1-4; D remains ambiguous. V lost 3 bases, J lost 8 bases, and 13 bases lay in between. The CDR3 spans 14 residues. Germline lookup yields CDR1 LNHDA and CDR2 SQIVND (reference sequence). The DNA of the CDR3 is TGTGCCAGTAGTATCAGGTTACGAGGGGAAAAACTGTTTTTT. It translates to CASSIRLRGEKLFF.

The rearrangement links TRBV6-5 to TRBJ1-1; D gene ambiguous. Germline V gene sequence: CDR1 MNHEY, CDR2 SVGAGI. The CDR3 extends over 11 amino acids. V lost 4 bases, J lost 4 bases, and 4 bases lay in between. The CDR3 sequence is CASSSATEAFF. The CDR3, as DNA: TGTGCCAGCAGTTCCGCCACTGAAGCTTTCTTT.

This chain joins TRBV5-4 and TRBJ1-2; maybe TRBD1 (6 bases). Trimming cost V 4 bases and J 0 bases, with 16 bases left between them. CDR3 size: 16 residues. The germline V gene has CDR1 SGHNT and CDR2 YYREEE (reference sequence). The CDR3 region is CASSDKSQGSNYGYTF. The CDR3 nucleotides are TGTGCCAGCAGCGACAAATCACAGGGTTCTAACTATGGCTACACCTTC.

This clone showed up just once. This sequence joins TRBV27 and TRBJ1-5, with 8 bases that match TRBD1. The V gene end was trimmed by 5 bases and the J gene end by 8 bases; junction bases not matched to a gene: 11. CDR3 length: 15 residues. The germline V gene encodes CDR1 MNHEY and CDR2 SMNVEV (reference sequence). The CDR3 region is CASSRARGPGEPQHF. The CDR3 DNA is TGTGCCAGCAGTAGGGCCAGGGGGCCCGGAGAGCCCCAGCATTTT.

This clone is medium-sized (0.01 to 0.1%). The chain has TRBV27 and TRBJ2-2; TRBD1 matches 7 bases. J was trimmed by 0 bases and V by 5 bases; bases with no gene match: 12. Germline V gene lookup returns CDR1 MNHEY and CDR2 SMNVEV (reference sequence). The CDR3 consists of 18 residues. DNA for the CDR3: TGTGCCAGCAGTCCGCCCGCGTACGACAGGGCGAACACCGGGGAGCTGTTTTTT. Its protein is CASSPPAYDRANTGELFF.

The genes are TRBV2 and TRBJ2-1; D unclear. Germline V gene data show CDR1 as SNHLY and CDR2 as FYNNEI. This CDR3 comprises 11 residues. Trimming pared 3 bases from V and 8 bases from J, leaving 5 bases between. CDR3 bases: TGTGCCAGCAGTGAGGGCCATGAGCAGTTCTTC. Translated, it gives CASSEGHEQFF.

DNA of the CDR3: TGTGCCAGCAGCCTCGGACAGGGGAGGGAGCGGGCCCAGTACTTC. Translation gives CASSLGQGRERAQYF. V gene TRBV28 combines with J gene TRBJ2-5; TRBD1 matches 9 bases. There are 15 residues in the CDR3. From germline, CDR1 is MDHEN and CDR2 SYDVKM. Unmatched junction bases numbered 14, after V lost 6 bases and J lost 9 bases.

The rearrangement links TRBV14 to TRBJ1-2; D gene unclear. The CDR3 loop spans 15 amino acids. Germline assignment: CDR1 SGHDN and CDR2 FVKESK. With 3 bases removed from V and 7 bases from J, the gap between germline ends came to 18 bases. For the CDR3, the DNA is TGTGCCAGCAGCCACCAGGACTCCCTAGGGTTTGGCTACACCTTC. Its protein product is CASSHQDSLGFGYTF.

The gene calls are TRBV30 and TRBJ1-2; TRBD1 agrees at 9 bases. Germline loops: CDR1 GTSNPN, CDR2 SVGIG (reference sequence). V shed 3 bases and J 5 bases; nucleotides not matched to a gene: 10. This CDR3 has 15 residues. This chain's CDR3 is CAWSREDRGLYGYTF. The CDR3 DNA follows: TGTGCCTGGAGCAGGGAGGACAGGGGCCTATATGGCTACACCTTC.

The rearrangement links TRBV30 to TRBJ1-5; D uncertain. Germline assignment: CDR1 GTSNPN and CDR2 SVGIG (reference sequence). Trimming left V 2 bases short and J 5 bases short, with 16 bases between. This CDR3 has 15 amino acids. In nucleotides, the CDR3 is TGTGCCTGGAGTTCCCGGGGAGGTAGGGATCAGCCCCAGCATTTT. It codes for CAWSSRGGRDQPQHF.

This clone was observed a handful of times. This chain's CDR3 is CAWSRSSGSSYNEQFF. The CDR3 bases are TGTGCCTGGAGTAGATCAAGCGGGAGCTCCTACAATGAGCAGTTCTTC. The V call is TRBV30, the J call TRBJ2-1, with 8 bases fitting TRBD2. The CDR3 is 16 residues long. Trimming cost V 2 bases and J 0 bases; bases outside gene matches: 6. Germline values: CDR1 GTSNPN, CDR2 SVGIG (reference sequence). Full variable domain (rest looked up from reference TRBV30 and TRBJ2-1): SQTIHQWPATLVQPVGSPLSLECTVEGTSNPNLYWYRQAAGRGLQLLFYSVGIGQISSEVPQNLSASRPQDRQFILSSKKLLLSDSGFYLCAWSRSSGSSYNEQFFGPGTRLTVL.

In this sample, this clone turned up once. V is TRBV9 and J is TRBJ2-1, with 9 bases aligning to TRBD2. This CDR3 spans 15 amino acids. V lost 4 bases, J lost 4 bases, and 6 bases stayed unmatched. CDR1 is SGDLS, CDR2 YYNGEE, per germline. The CDR3 loop is CASSIRLADYNEQFF. DNA for the CDR3: TGTGCCAGCAGCATCCGACTAGCGGATTACAATGAGCAGTTCTTC.